The clone carrying this T cell receptor (beta chain) was counted between two and nine times. Its specificity is unknown. The data belong to a study of T cells in Graves' hyperthyroidism and ophthalmopathy. TCR beta CDR3 regions were amplified from RNA. The TCR CDR3 first-round RT-PCR relied on the HTBI primer set. TCRdb independently ran MiXCR on the multiplex PCR reads; one entry per CDR3 protein. The profile shows over 350,000 distinct CDR3 sequences, approximately 17% of them singletons. Study results and caveats: Separation of ophthalmopathy from stable hyperthyroidism was achieved by a 13 V-J model. Most clonotypes that expanded in the thyroid above 0.001 also showed up in blood.

Germline V CDR1 and CDR2: KGHSH, LQKENI. V was cut by 2 bases and J by 3 bases, with 7 bases left in between. This CDR3 is 13 amino acids long. The sample consisted of blood. The chain joins TRBV18 to TRBJ1-2, with D uncertain. The sequence derives from a man younger than 35 with Graves' ophthalmopathy. The CDR3: CASSPGEDYGYTF. CDR3 DNA sequence: TGTGCCAGCTCACCAGGGGAGGACTATGGCTACACCTTC. The variable domain in full, with the rest retrieved from reference TRBV18 and TRBJ1-2, is NAGVMQNPRHLVRRRGQEARLRCSPMKGHSHVYWYRQLPEEGLKFMVYLQKENIIDESGMPKERFSAEFPKEGPSILRIQQVVRGDSAAYFCASSPGEDYGYTFGSGTRLTVV.